This T cell receptor beta chain was observed in a study of blood T cell repertoires in COVID-19. Overall study context: Whether acute or convalescent, the COVID-19 samples came from the United States, Italy and Spain. T cells, B-cell-depleted T cells, or PBMCs supplied cDNA or gDNA.

Original analysis: Nucleated cell number was recorded as an estimate derived from reference gene primer amplification. Libraries were prepared by immunoSEQ multiplex PCR; TCRdb keeps only in-frame clonotypes and omits some of them. D and trimming were read from the DNA, whereas the V and J calls and clone size are those reported in that table. The sample records under 100,000 clones, 89% being singletons. The CDR3 runs 14 residues. Between the trimmed V and J ends, which lost 5 bases and 8 bases, there was a span of 16 bases. The germline gives CDR1 SGDLS, CDR2 YYNGEE. Material: peripheral blood. This sequence was found in a woman in her sixties or seventies with acute or convalescent COVID-19. This chain links TRBV9 with TRBJ2-2; a weak D match, TRBD1 (6 bases). The CDR3 loop reads CASSGTLTPGELFF. DNA for the CDR3: TGTGCCAGCAGTGGGACACTGACACCGGGGGAGCTGTTTTTT.